The T cell receptor (beta chain) described here comes from a study of T cells after yellow fever vaccination. One entry per CDR3 protein results from TCRdb running MiXCR on the 5' RACE reads. This table has roughly 4,500 distinct CDR3 sequences, about 7.1% appearing once. The CDR3 covers 12 residues. Germline CDR1 SGHTA, CDR2 FQGNSA. V was pared by 5 bases and J by 15 bases, with 9 bases of the junction left unmatched. This clonotype is medium-sized (0.01 to 0.1%). The clonotype comes from a man in his thirties or forties who received the YFV17D yellow fever vaccine. V gene TRBV7-2 combines with J gene TRBJ2-1, with 8 bases that match TRBD2. The sample was PBMCs, either bulk or a sorted T-cell subset (CD4+, CD8+, memory, or dextramer-sorted; not recorded which), taken 15 days after the yellow fever booster vaccination. Here the CDR3 DNA reads TGTGCCAGCAGCCTTATAGCGGGGACGGGGTTCTTC. Translation: CASSLIAGTGFF.